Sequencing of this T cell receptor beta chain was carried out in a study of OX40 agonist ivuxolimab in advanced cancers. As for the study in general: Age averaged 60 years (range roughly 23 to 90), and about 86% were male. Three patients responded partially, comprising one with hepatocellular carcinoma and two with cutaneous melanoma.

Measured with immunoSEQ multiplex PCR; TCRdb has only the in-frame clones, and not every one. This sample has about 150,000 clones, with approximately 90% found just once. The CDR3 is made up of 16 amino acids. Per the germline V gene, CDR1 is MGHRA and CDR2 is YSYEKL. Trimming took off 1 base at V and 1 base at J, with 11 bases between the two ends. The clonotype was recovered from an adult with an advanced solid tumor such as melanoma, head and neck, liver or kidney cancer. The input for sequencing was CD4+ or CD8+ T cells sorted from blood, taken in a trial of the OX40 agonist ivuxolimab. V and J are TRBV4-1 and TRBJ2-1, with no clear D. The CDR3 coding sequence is TGCGCCAGCAGCCAAGTCAACATCGTGTCCTACAATGAGCAGTTCTTC. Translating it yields CASSQVNIVSYNEQFF.